The 26 T cell receptor beta chains presented below share a single source sample, sequenced in a study of T cell repertoires in cytomegalovirus infection. TCRdb reprocessed the reads with MiXCR, giving one entry per CDR3 protein. The data show 900,000 to 950,000 distinct CDR3 sequences, less than 35% seen once. Their specific antigens are unknown. Sequencing used cultured CD8+ T cells from PBMCs, obtained from culture after CMV antigen stimulation. Receptor source: a human donor in good health (CMV status not recorded). Some clones in this sample may be carry-over from other donors' samples.

This clonotype was counted a few times. The junction does not match germline at one end; this may be a read error. This chain links TRBV4-1 with TRBJ1-1; no clear D gene. Per the germline V gene, CDR1 is MGHRA and CDR2 is YSYEKL. This CDR3 contains 15 residues. CDR3 nucleotides: TGTGCCAGCAGCCAAGAACAACTTTCGAACACTGAAGCTTTCTTT. Protein product: CASSQEQLSNTEAFF.

The table lists this clonotype with a few counts. The V gene is TRBV10-2, the J gene TRBJ2-3; TRBD2 matches at 9 bases. V shed 4 bases, J shed 2 bases, and the junction held 7 bases outside the gene matches. Looked up from germline, CDR1 is WSHSY and CDR2 is SAAADI. CDR3 length: 16 residues. The CDR3 nucleotides are TGCGCCAGCAGTGGGGAAGCGGGGGGCAACACAGATACGCAGTATTTT. It encodes CASSGEAGGNTDTQYF.

About this clonotype itself: This may be a read error, as it is one base from a much larger clone. This rearrangement joins TRBV7-2 to TRBJ1-6; D is possibly TRBD1 (5 bases). The CDR3 has 16 residues. The germline V gene has CDR1 SGHTA and CDR2 FQGNSA. V was trimmed by 0 bases and J by 4 bases, leaving 10 bases between them. CDR3 DNA: TGTGCCAGCAGCTTAGCCCGGGGCGTATATAATTCACCCCTCCACTTT. Amino acids: CASSLARGVYNSPLHF.

This clonotype was counted a few times. The gene calls are TRBV20-1 and TRBJ1-2; D is perhaps TRBD1 (5 bases). V was shortened by 0 bases and J by 8 bases, with 16 bases between the two germline ends. Germline values: CDR1 DFQATT, CDR2 SNEGSKA (reference sequence). There are 14 residues in the CDR3. The CDR3 loop reads CSARDRSGAQGYTF. Here the CDR3 DNA reads TGCAGTGCTAGAGATCGGAGCGGGGCACAAGGCTACACCTTC.

In its sample, this clonotype was seen once. V usage is TRBV29-1 and J usage is TRBJ1-1; no clear D gene. The germline gives CDR1 SQVTM, CDR2 ANQGSEA. V was clipped by 3 bases and J by 11 bases, with 4 bases between them. This CDR3 has 8 amino acids. The CDR3 coding sequence is TGCAGCGTTGATGGGGCTTTCTTT. Protein sequence: CSVDGAFF.

This clonotype has ten or more counts. The V call is TRBV12-5, the J call TRBJ1-5; 7 positions agree with TRBD1. CDR3 size: 17 residues. V shed 3 bases and J 4 bases; nucleotides not matched to a gene: 12. Germline values: CDR1 LGHNT, CDR2 FRNRAP. The chain's CDR3 is CASGFCLAGQLNQPQHF. In DNA, the CDR3 is TGTGCTAGTGGTTTTTGTTTGGCGGGACAGCTAAATCAGCCCCAGCATTTT.

The DNA of the CDR3 is TGCGCCAGCAGCCTGGCTAGGGCCGACGAGCAGTACTTC. Protein product: CASSLARADEQYF. The chain couples TRBV4-1 to TRBJ2-7; no clear D gene. Looked up from germline, CDR1 is MGHRA and CDR2 is YSYEKL. There are 13 residues in the CDR3. The V end was cut by 4 bases, the J end by 5 bases, with 12 bases between.

This clonotype has a handful of counts. The chain links TRBV19 to TRBJ1-6; 8 bases match TRBD1. This CDR3 spans 15 amino acids. J gave up 9 bases and V 5 bases, and 9 bases lay outside the gene matches. The V gene's germline CDR1 is LNHDA and CDR2 SQIVND (reference sequence). The CDR3, as DNA: TGTGCCAGTAGTGCCTCCGGACAGGGATTTTCACCCCTCCACTTT. Its protein product is CASSASGQGFSPLHF.

V and J are TRBV27 and TRBJ1-3, with D possibly matching TRBD1 (6 bases). Germline CDR1 reads MNHEY; CDR2 reads SMNVEV (reference sequence). The CDR3 has 18 amino acids. The germline V and J ends were trimmed by 2 bases and 3 bases, with 20 bases remaining between them. The CDR3 DNA reads as TGTGCCAGCAGTTTACAGGCGCCAGGGGTGCTAGGTGGAAACACCATATATTTT. It encodes CASSLQAPGVLGGNTIYF.

The table lists this clonotype with a count of one. The V call is TRBV28, the J call TRBJ1-5; a weak D match, TRBD1 (6 bases). Trimming stripped 6 bases from V and 6 bases from J, with 15 bases between. This CDR3 spans 14 amino acids. Per germline, CDR1 MDHEN and CDR2 SYDVKM. The CDR3 protein is CASSNTGYGQPQHF. The CDR3 DNA sequence: TGTGCCAGCAGCAATACAGGGTACGGTCAGCCCCAGCATTTT. The whole variable domain, filled in from reference TRBV28 and TRBJ1-5, reads DVKVTQSSRYLVKRTGEKVFLECVQDMDHENMFWYRQDPGLGLRLIYFSYDVKMKEKGDIPEGYSVSREKKERFSLILESASTNQTSMYLCASSNTGYGQPQHFGDGTRLSIL.

Concerning this clonotype: Germline and junction disagree at one end, which may indicate a read error. The chain links TRBV7-6 to TRBJ2-3; 9 bases fit TRBD2. The CDR3 covers 16 residues. Germline loops: CDR1 SGHVS, CDR2 FNYEAQ. The CDR3 bases are TGTGCCAGCAGCTTAGCCGCGCGGGGGGGCCAGGGTACGCAGTTTTTT. Its translation: CASSLAARGGQGTQFF.

This clonotype was seen more than once but under ten times. J is TRBJ2-2 and V is TRBV6-6; the D gene is possibly TRBD2 (7 bases). The V and J ends lost 5 bases and 4 bases respectively, with 17 bases between them. This CDR3 is built from 16 residues. Germline CDR1 and CDR2: MNHNY and SVGAGI (reference sequence). The CDR3 DNA is TGTGCCAGCAGTCACCTATACGGGGGGCCCACCGGGGAGCTGTTTTTT. Translated: CASSHLYGGPTGELFF.

This rearrangement joins TRBV7-9 to TRBJ1-4, with D hard to call. Germline V gene lookup returns CDR1 SEHNR and CDR2 FQNEAQ (reference sequence). This CDR3 is 12 amino acids long. Trimming shortened V by 5 bases and J by 11 bases, and 12 bases separated the two germline ends. CDR3 sequence reads: CASSPPLGKLFF. CDR3 coding DNA: TGTGCCAGCAGCCCCCCCCTGGGGAAACTGTTTTTT.

This clonotype was seen only a few times. The rearrangement uses TRBV7-8 and TRBJ1-2; D not certain. The CDR3 runs 16 residues. The V end was cut by 0 bases, the J end by 3 bases, with 14 bases between. Germline assignment: CDR1 SGHVS and CDR2 FQNEAQ. CDR3 nucleotides: TGTGCCAGCAGCTTAGCTCAGACACTTAGCCACTATGGCTACACCTTC. This encodes CASSLAQTLSHYGYTF.

As for this clonotype: At one of its ends the junction is not consistent with the germline gene, which may arise from a read error. This rearrangement joins TRBV10-3 to TRBJ1-1; possible D gene TRBD1, 5 bases. The CDR3 totals 13 residues. CDR1 ENHRY and CDR2 SYGVKD come from the germline V gene. Here the CDR3 DNA reads TGTGCCATCAGTGAGTCGGGGGGGATTGAAGCTCTCTTT. Its protein is CAISESGGIEALF.

The chain carries TRBV13 and TRBJ1-1; D ambiguous. Germline V gene lookup returns CDR1 PRHDT and CDR2 FYEKMQ (reference sequence). Trimming left V 8 bases short and J 8 bases short, with 15 bases between. This CDR3 spans 12 amino acids. CDR3 region: CASLETGEEAFF. The DNA for the CDR3 is TGTGCCAGCCTAGAGACCGGGGAAGAAGCTTTCTTT.

The rearrangement links TRBV7-2 to TRBJ2-7, with D tentatively TRBD1 or TRBD2 (5 bases each). Germline CDR1 reads SGHTA; CDR2 reads FQGNSA. The CDR3 extends over 13 amino acids. V was pared by 0 bases and J by 5 bases, with 8 bases between. The CDR3 DNA reads as TGTGCCAGCAGCTTAGCGGGGGAACACGAGCAGTACGTC. This gives the protein CASSLAGEHEQYV.

V and J are TRBV12-3 or TRBV12-4 and TRBJ2-3, with 11 bases matching TRBD2. The CDR3 has 15 amino acids. The ends lost 2 bases at V and 6 bases at J; junction bases unmatched: 4. For the CDR3, the DNA is TGTGCCAGCAGTTTACTAGCGGGGGGCGAGGATACGCAGTATTTT. Protein sequence: CASSLLAGGEDTQYF.

The chain couples TRBV25-1 to TRBJ2-5; no clear D gene. CDR3 size: 14 residues. CDR1 and CDR2 (germline): MGHDK, SYGVNS. V lost 9 bases and J 2 bases, leaving 16 bases between the germline ends. For the CDR3, the DNA is TGTGCCAGTCTACCTGAAGGCTTTCAAGAGACCCAGTACTTC. Protein product: CASLPEGFQETQYF. The entire variable domain, with the rest obtained from reference TRBV25-1 and TRBJ2-5, is as follows: EADIYQTPRYLVIGTGKKITLECSQTMGHDKMYWYQQDPGMELHLIHYSYGVNSTEKGDLSSESTVSRIRTEHFPLTLESARPSHTSQYLCASLPEGFQETQYFGPGTRLLVL.

The rearrangement links TRBV7-6 to TRBJ2-3; the D gene is possibly TRBD2 (6 bases). V lost 4 bases and J 6 bases, leaving 14 bases between the germline ends. The CDR3 totals 14 residues. Per the germline V gene, CDR1 is SGHVS and CDR2 is FNYEAQ. The CDR3 region has the DNA TGTGCCAGCAGCTCTACTAGCAAGTGGGATACGCAGTATTTT. It yields the protein CASSSTSKWDTQYF.

V gene TRBV29-1 combines with J gene TRBJ1-2; 7 nucleotides align to TRBD1. The V gene end was trimmed by 2 bases and the J gene end by 6 bases; junction bases not matched to a gene: 0. The germline CDR1 and CDR2 sequences are SQVTM and ANQGSEA. The CDR3 extends over 11 amino acids. CDR3 coding DNA: TGCAGCGTTGAAACAGGGGATGGCTACACCTTC. This translates into CSVETGDGYTF.

Of note for this clonotype: One end of the junction does not line up with germline, which may come from a read error. The chain employs TRBV7-6 and TRBJ1-3; no firm D call. CDR1 is SGHVS and CDR2 is FNYEAQ in the germline V gene. The CDR3 is made up of 18 amino acids. Written as DNA, the CDR3 is TGTGTCAGCAGCTTAGCGGAAAGCGATTCTCTCTCTGGAAACACCATATATTTT. Translation: CVSSLAESDSLSGNTIYF. Based on the CDR3 plus reference TRBV7-6 and TRBJ1-3, the full variable domain is GAGVSQSPRYKVTKRGQDVALRCDPISGHVSLYWYRQALGQGPEFLTYFNYEAQQDKSGLPNDRFSAERPEGSISTLTIQRTEQRDSAMYRCVSSLAESDSLSGNTIYFGEGSWLTVV.

This chain joins TRBV7-9 and TRBJ1-2; 12 bases agree with TRBD1. Germline V gene data show CDR1 as SEHNR and CDR2 as FQNEAQ (reference sequence). The CDR3 spans 16 residues. V gave up 5 bases and J gave up 8 bases; unmatched junction bases: 12. CDR3 in amino acids: CASSAEGTGGTGGYTF. CDR3 DNA sequence: TGTGCCAGCAGCGCCGAGGGGACAGGGGGCACAGGGGGCTACACCTTC.

This clonotype has only a few counts. The chain uses TRBV4-3 and TRBJ2-1; D is unresolved. The CDR3 is 14 amino acids. Germline CDR1 LGHNA, CDR2 YSLEER. Trimming cost V 1 base and J 7 bases, with 11 bases left between them. CDR3 DNA sequence: TGCGCCAGCAGCCAAGGAATCGCTAGTAATGAGCAGTTCTTC. It yields the protein CASSQGIASNEQFF.

The chain combines TRBV27 with TRBJ2-2, with 9 bases lining up with TRBD2. The CDR3 sequence is 17 residues long. V lost 5 bases, J lost 0 bases, and 7 bases stayed unmatched. Germline V gives CDR1 MNHEY, CDR2 SMNVEV (reference sequence). The chain's CDR3 is CASSLGTSIANTGELFF. The CDR3 nucleotides read TGTGCCAGCAGTCTAGGGACTAGCATAGCGAACACCGGGGAGCTGTTTTTT.

The CDR3 loop reads CASSYTTGYTNYGYTF. DNA of the CDR3: TGTGCCAGCAGTTACACTACAGGGTATACCAACTATGGCTACACCTTC. The chain carries TRBV6-5 and TRBJ1-2, with D possibly TRBD1 on 6 matching bases. Looked up from germline, CDR1 is MNHEY and CDR2 is SVGAGI. The CDR3 runs to 16 residues. Trimming took off 2 bases at V and 2 bases at J, with 15 bases between the two ends.